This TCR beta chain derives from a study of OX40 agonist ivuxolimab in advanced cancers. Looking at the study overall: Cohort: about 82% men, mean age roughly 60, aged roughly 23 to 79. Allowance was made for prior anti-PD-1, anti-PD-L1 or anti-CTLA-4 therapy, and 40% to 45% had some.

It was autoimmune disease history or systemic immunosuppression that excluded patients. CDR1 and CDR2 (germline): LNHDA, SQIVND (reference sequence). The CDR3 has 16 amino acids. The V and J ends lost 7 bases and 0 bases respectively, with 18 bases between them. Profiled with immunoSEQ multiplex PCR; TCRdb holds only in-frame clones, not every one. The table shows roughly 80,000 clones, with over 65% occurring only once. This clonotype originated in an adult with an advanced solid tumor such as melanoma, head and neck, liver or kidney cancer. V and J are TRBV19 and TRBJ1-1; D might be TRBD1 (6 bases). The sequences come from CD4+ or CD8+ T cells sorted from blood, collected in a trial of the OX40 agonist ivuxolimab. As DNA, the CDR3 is TGTGCCAGTAAGACTCAGGGGTCGAGAATGAACACTGAAGCTTTCTTT. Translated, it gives CASKTQGSRMNTEAFF. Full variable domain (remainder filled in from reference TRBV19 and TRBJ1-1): DGGITQSPKYLFRKEGQNVTLSCEQNLNHDAMYWYRQDPGQGLRLIYYSQIVNDFQKGDIAEGYSVSREKKESFPLTVTSAQKNPTAFYLCASKTQGSRMNTEAFFGQGTRLTVV.